The 22 T cell receptor beta chains below all came from one sample that was sequenced in a study of CD8+CD57+ T cells in acquired aplastic anemia. Genomic DNA provided the template from which TCR beta VDJ and CDR3 profiles were obtained. TCRdb processed the reads anew with MiXCR; each CDR3 protein has one entry. Among 65,000 or so distinct CDR3 sequences listed, about 54% were seen once. The sequencing sample was made of sorted CD4+, CD8+, or CD8+CD57+ T cells (not recorded which) from PBMCs. These receptors came from a human donor in good health, serving as a control.

The rearrangement joins TRBV15 to TRBJ1-6; 8 bases match TRBD1. This CDR3 region has 17 residues. Germline V CDR1 and CDR2: LNHNV, YYDKDF (reference sequence). V gave up 0 bases and J gave up 9 bases; unmatched junction bases: 10. CDR3 region: CATSREQGETYGSPLHF. The CDR3 nucleotides are TGTGCCACCAGCAGAGAACAGGGGGAAACGTATGGTTCACCCCTCCACTTT. Supplemented by reference TRBV15 and TRBJ1-6, the full variable domain reads DAMVIQNPRYQVTQFGKPVTLSCSQTLNHNVMYWYQQKSSQAPKLLFHYYDKDFNNEADTPDNFQSRRPNTSFCFLDIRSPGLGDTAMYLCATSREQGETYGSPLHFGNGTRLTVT.

V is TRBV25-1 and J is TRBJ1-2; unclear D gene. The length of the CDR3 is 18 residues. The germline V and J ends were trimmed by 6 bases and 1 base, with 24 bases remaining between them. From germline, CDR1 is MGHDK and CDR2 SYGVNS. The CDR3 here is CASRIHVYRDKYNYGYTF. CDR3 coding DNA: TGTGCCAGCAGAATCCATGTATATCGGGATAAGTATAACTATGGCTACACCTTC.

This clonotype was counted a few times. The V call is TRBV24-1, the J call TRBJ1-2; D is unclear. V was trimmed by 0 bases and J by 6 bases, leaving 4 bases between them. Germline values: CDR1 KGHDR, CDR2 SFDVKD. This CDR3 contains 12 residues. This CDR3 reads CATSDLRDGYTF. As DNA, the CDR3 is TGTGCCACCAGTGATTTGCGGGATGGCTACACCTTC.

This chain connects TRBV19 to TRBJ2-7; possibly TRBD2 for D (5 bases). CDR3 length: 13 amino acids. The germline V and J ends were trimmed by 4 bases and 2 bases, with 9 bases remaining between them. Per the germline V gene, CDR1 is LNHDA and CDR2 is SQIVND (reference sequence). CDR3 sequence (DNA): TGTGCCAGTAGTAGGCACGGGACCTACGAGCAGTACTTC. It encodes CASSRHGTYEQYF.

The chain recombines TRBV29-1 with TRBJ2-3; D may be TRBD2 (6 bases). V lost 3 bases, J lost 7 bases, and 14 bases lay in between. The CDR3 contains 13 residues. Germline values: CDR1 SQVTM, CDR2 ANQGSEA. The CDR3 protein is CSVEGIRGNTQYF. The CDR3 DNA reads TGCAGCGTTGAGGGGATTCGCGGGAATACGCAGTATTTT.

The chain joins TRBV20-1 to TRBJ2-5, with unresolved D. V shed 6 bases and J shed 5 bases, with 7 bases lying between them. Per germline, CDR1 DFQATT and CDR2 SNEGSKA (reference sequence). The CDR3 runs 10 residues. The CDR3 reads CSAGRETQYF. The CDR3 nucleotides read TGCAGTGCCGGGCGGGAGACCCAGTACTTC.

This clonotype appeared many times. The chain joins TRBV5-6 to TRBJ2-5; D tentatively reads TRBD1 or TRBD2 (5 bases each). The CDR3 totals 13 residues. Germline V gives CDR1 SGHDT, CDR2 YYEEEE. Trimming stripped 4 bases from V and 5 bases from J, with 12 bases between. The CDR3 DNA follows: TGTGCCAGCAGCCGGGACCGCTGGGAGACCCAGTACTTC. Translating it yields CASSRDRWETQYF.

This clonotype was seen only a few times. Possible read error: a much larger clone is one base away. V and J are TRBV2 and TRBJ2-4; 9 positions agree with TRBD2. Germline V CDR1 and CDR2: SNHLY, FYNNEI. V shed 7 bases and J 7 bases; nucleotides not matched to a gene: 8. The CDR3 covers 14 residues. Here the CDR3 reads CASTGREGVNIQYF. The CDR3, as DNA: TGTGCCAGCACCGGGCGGGAGGGGGTTAACATTCAGTACTTC.

The V gene is TRBV5-1, the J gene TRBJ1-2; 10 positions agree with TRBD1. The V segment lost 4 bases and the J segment 6 bases; nucleotides outside the gene matches: 9. CDR3 length: 15 residues. Germline V gene lookup returns CDR1 SGHRS and CDR2 YFSETQ. CDR3 bases: TGCGCCAGCAGCATTGTAGGGACAGGGGATAATGGCTACACCTTC. Protein: CASSIVGTGDNGYTF.

The chain joins TRBV7-6 to TRBJ2-7; D may be TRBD1 or TRBD2 (5 bases each). Germline CDR1 and CDR2: SGHVS and FNYEAQ. Trimming shortened V by 0 bases and J by 11 bases, and 11 bases separated the two germline ends. The CDR3 totals 12 residues. CDR3: CASSLARGDEYF. CDR3 nucleotide sequence: TGTGCCAGCAGCTTAGCGAGGGGAGACGAGTACTTC.

The DNA for the CDR3 is TGTGCCAGCAGCTTAGGGTTGACAGGGAGGGAGACCCAGTACTTC. This translates into CASSLGLTGRETQYF. The chain has TRBV7-7 and TRBJ2-5; a possible D gene is TRBD1 (7 bases). Between the trimmed V and J ends, which lost 1 base and 5 bases, there was a span of 14 bases. Germline V lookup: CDR1 SSHAT, CDR2 FNYEAQ (reference sequence). CDR3 size: 15 residues. Together with reference TRBV7-7 and TRBJ2-5, the CDR3 gives the full variable domain: GAGVSQSPRYKVTKRGQDVTLRCDPISSHATLYWYQQALGQGPEFLTYFNYEAQPDKSGLPSDRFSAERPEGSISTLTIQRTEQRDSAMYRCASSLGLTGRETQYFGPGTRLLVL.

Within the sample, this clonotype is medium-sized. CDR3 sequence reads: CATSRDRIRSEKLFF. The CDR3 DNA sequence: TGTGCCACCAGCAGAGATCGGATTAGGAGTGAAAAACTGTTTTTT. V is TRBV15 and J is TRBJ1-4; no firm D call. The V gene's germline CDR1 is LNHNV and CDR2 YYDKDF (reference sequence). The CDR3 loop spans 15 amino acids. V lost 0 bases, J lost 7 bases, and 12 bases lay in between. Together with reference TRBV15 and TRBJ1-4, the CDR3 gives the full variable domain: DAMVIQNPRYQVTQFGKPVTLSCSQTLNHNVMYWYQQKSSQAPKLLFHYYDKDFNNEADTPDNFQSRRPNTSFCFLDIRSPGLGDTAMYLCATSRDRIRSEKLFFGSGTQLSVL.

The genes are TRBV29-1 and TRBJ2-7; 10 nucleotides line up with TRBD2. The J segment lost 2 bases and the V segment lost 5 bases, leaving 9 bases of the junction unmatched. CDR1 and CDR2 (germline): SQVTM, ANQGSEA. The CDR3 totals 15 residues. The CDR3 bases are TGCAGCGTTAGGTTACTAGCGGGAACCCCCTACGAGCAGTACTTC. Amino acids: CSVRLLAGTPYEQYF.

The chain combines TRBV19 with TRBJ1-2, with TRBD1 as a possible D gene (5 bases). Germline CDR1 is LNHDA and CDR2 is SQIVND (reference sequence). CDR3 length: 11 residues. V gave up 8 bases and J gave up 9 bases, with 13 bases separating them. The CDR3 reads CASDQGRRYTF. CDR3 DNA sequence: TGTGCCAGTGACCAGGGTCGGCGCTACACCTTC.

The rearrangement joins TRBV2 to TRBJ1-5; weak D call: TRBD1 (5 bases). Germline lookup yields CDR1 SNHLY and CDR2 FYNNEI. Trimming pared 6 bases from V and 1 base from J, leaving 7 bases between. The CDR3 runs to 13 residues. CDR3 protein: CASRAGSNQPQHF. CDR3 sequence (DNA): TGTGCCAGCAGGGCAGGGAGCAATCAGCCCCAGCATTTT.

This chain connects TRBV25-1 to TRBJ1-1, with D perhaps matching TRBD1 (5 bases). V lost 0 bases and J 2 bases, leaving 7 bases between the germline ends. The CDR3 is 14 residues long. Germline-derived CDR1 and CDR2 are MGHDK and SYGVNS. In DNA, the CDR3 is TGTGCCAGCAGTGAATACGACAGCAACACTGAAGCTTTCTTT. Translation gives CASSEYDSNTEAFF.

This clonotype has ten or more counts. The chain joins TRBV28 to TRBJ1-5; no clear D gene. The V end was cut by 6 bases, the J end by 6 bases, with 12 bases between. This CDR3 spans 13 amino acids. Germline-derived CDR1 and CDR2 are MDHEN and SYDVKM. The CDR3 sequence: CASSPGGVQPQHF. In DNA, the CDR3 is TGTGCCAGCAGCCCAGGTGGGGTTCAGCCCCAGCATTTT.

The chain combines TRBV25-1 with TRBJ2-2; no clear D gene. This CDR3 region has 14 residues. Germline V gives CDR1 MGHDK, CDR2 SYGVNS. Trimming took off 9 bases at V and 1 base at J, with 12 bases between the two ends. The CDR3 reads CASSTSMNTGELFF. The CDR3, as DNA: TGTGCCAGTAGTACGAGCATGAACACCGGGGAGCTGTTTTTT.

This chain joins TRBV7-4 and TRBJ2-1, with 9 bases matching TRBD2. Trimming removed 1 base from V and 6 bases from J; junction bases left unmatched: 4. Germline CDR1 SGHVT, CDR2 SQSDAQ. This CDR3 is 15 amino acids long. CDR3 bases: TGTGCCAGCAGCTTAGGAACAGCGGGAGGCAATGAGCAGTTCTTC. Translation gives CASSLGTAGGNEQFF.

Within the sample, this clonotype is medium-sized. The CDR3 sequence: CASSLRKGPYEQYF. CDR3 in DNA: TGTGCCAGCAGCTTAAGGAAGGGGCCCTACGAGCAGTACTTC. This chain connects TRBV7-3 to TRBJ2-7, with TRBD1 as a possible D gene (5 bases). The ends were cut back, 1 base at V and 2 bases at J, with 9 bases in the middle. This CDR3 region has 14 residues. The germline CDR1 and CDR2 sequences are SGHTA and FQGTGA.

This chain links TRBV10-3 with TRBJ2-1; TRBD2 matches at 7 bases. With 4 bases clipped from V and 7 bases from J, the junction kept 7 bases outside the gene matches. Germline V CDR1 and CDR2: ENHRY, SYGVKD. The CDR3 is 14 amino acids. This CDR3 reads CAISGGRAANEQFF. The CDR3 DNA reads TGTGCCATCAGTGGAGGGAGGGCCGCGAATGAGCAGTTCTTC.

The chain recombines TRBV2 with TRBJ2-1, with a possible D match to TRBD2 (6 bases). The end of the DNA fits TRBJ2-3 better, so the J call may be wrong. CDR3 length: 15 residues. The germline V gene encodes CDR1 SNHLY and CDR2 FYNNEI. CDR3 protein: CASRGIADSYNEQYF. DNA for the CDR3: TGTGCCAGCAGGGGGATAGCGGACTCCTACAATGAGCAGTATTTT.